This T cell receptor (beta chain) was found in a study of blood T cell repertoires in COVID-19. The overall study: The United States, Italy and Spain provided the acute and convalescent COVID-19 samples.

In the authors' methods: Amplification with reference gene primers provided the estimates of nucleated cell counts. This table comes from immunoSEQ multiplex PCR, and its TCRdb copy is limited to in-frame clones, with some not included. V and J calls plus clone size are reproduced from that table; the DNA served to infer D and trimming. In the table there are over 250,000 clones, about 88% of which are singletons. Grouping used clinical history reported by participants in a survey and questionnaire. V shed 4 bases and J shed 0 bases, with 16 bases lying between them. This CDR3 is built from 17 residues. CDR1 and CDR2 from the germline V gene are KGHDR and SFDVKD.

The receptor was derived from a man aged 55 to 70 who had recovered from COVID-19. This chain connects TRBV24-1 to TRBJ2-3; D remains ambiguous. Source material: PBMCs or T cells enriched from blood (not recorded which). The CDR3 loop is CATSEPDRLLSTDTQYF. The DNA of the CDR3 is TGTGCCACCAGTGAACCTGACCGACTCCTTAGCACAGATACGCAGTATTTT.